The following is a T cell receptor (beta chain) sequence with its context. Its cognate antigen has yet to be identified. No base quality values were provided; no much bigger clone lies one nucleotide off. This sample was included in a study of regulatory dendritic cells for organ transplantation (dated by TCRdb to about 2017). Regarding the complete study: The TCRbeta repertoires of sorted naive and memory CD4+ and CD8+ T cells were sequenced before and after allostimulation with regulatory or mature dendritic cells.

Naive T cells were sorted as CD45RA+ and memory T cells as CD45RO+ CD4+ or CD8+ cells by FACS. Two healthy control subjects provided the T cells used for TCR sequencing. Unstimulated sorted T cell subsets served as baseline controls for the mixed lymphocyte reactions. The Qiagen DNeasy Blood & Tissue Kit was used for extraction of genomic DNA. Points the paper makes about the study in general: Only a couple of subjects were sequenced, and considerable between-individual heterogeneity in the alloreactive memory CD8+ T cell pool was noted by the authors. Naive CD4+ and CD8+ T cells showed highly diverse repertoires, whereas memory cells were less diverse and memory CD8+ cells were the most oligoclonal. Of the resting subsets, the one holding the most alloreactive TCR clonotypes was memory CD8+ T cells. In both subjects, allostimulation led to expansion of memory CD8+ clones, although regulatory dendritic cells appeared to cause more limited expansion than mature dendritic cells did.

A multiplexed two-step PCR with Vbeta-specific forward primers and Jbeta-specific reverse primers was used to amplify the TCRbeta CDR3 regions. TCRbeta libraries were sequenced on an Illumina instrument through the immunoSEQ service. In the source study's methods: V, D and J genes were assigned using IMGT annotation, and counts were corrected for multiplex PCR bias using synthetic CDR3 analogues. Repertoire clonality was computed in the immunoSEQ Analyzer as one minus normalized Shannon entropy. Fisher's exact test with Benjamini-Hochberg false discovery rate control was used to define clonal expansion, with two-tailed P<0.01. TCRdb mirrors the immuneACCESS table, restricted to in-frame sequences. Some clones are absent from its copies; in checked studies, under half trace to an unresolved V gene, and the reason for the others is unknown. V and J calls and clone size are as listed in that table; D and trimming were resolved from the DNA. This sample holds about 20,000 clones; about 70% were observed only once. The top ten clones comprise around 1% of the sample.

There are 15 amino acids in the CDR3, from cysteine to phenylalanine inclusive. Only CDR3 DNA is held: 45 bases, read in frame from base 1. The germline V gene gives CDR1 as SNHLY and CDR2 as FYNNEI. V sheds 4 bases and J sheds 0 bases, leaving 11 bases between their ends. The chain couples TRBV2 to TRBJ2-3; the D gene identity is not certain. This receptor was taken from a human donor in good health. The sample was memory CD4+ T cells from blood. This sample's cell subset or site label indicates: CD45RO+ memory T cells. The DNA sequence reads TGTGCCAGCAGTGGCGTACGCGCTAGCACAGATACGCAGTATTTT. This encodes CASSGVRASTDTQYF.